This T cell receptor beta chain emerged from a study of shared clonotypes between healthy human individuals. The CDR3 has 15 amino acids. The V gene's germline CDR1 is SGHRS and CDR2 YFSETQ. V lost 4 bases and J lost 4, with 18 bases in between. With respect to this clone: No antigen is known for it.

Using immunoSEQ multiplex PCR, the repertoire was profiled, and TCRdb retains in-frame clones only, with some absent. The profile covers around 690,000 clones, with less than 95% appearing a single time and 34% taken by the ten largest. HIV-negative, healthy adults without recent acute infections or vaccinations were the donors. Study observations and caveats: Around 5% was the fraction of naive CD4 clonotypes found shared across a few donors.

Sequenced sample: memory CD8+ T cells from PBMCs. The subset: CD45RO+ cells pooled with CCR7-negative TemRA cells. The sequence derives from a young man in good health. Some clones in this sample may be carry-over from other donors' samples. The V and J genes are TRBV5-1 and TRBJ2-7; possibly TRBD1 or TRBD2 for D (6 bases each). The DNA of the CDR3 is TGCGCCAGCAGCCGCGGGACACCGGGGCGGTACGAGCAGTACTTC. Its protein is CASSRGTPGRYEQYF.